Presented here are 20 T cell receptor beta chains from one specimen sequenced in a study of T cell responses to AZD1222 COVID-19 vaccine. TCRdb's copy holds only in-frame clones and misses some; the assay was immunoSEQ multiplex PCR. Seen here are 54,000 or so clones, over 70% observed once, and the top ten hold approximately 5%. The sample was peripheral blood, taken 28 days after the second AZD1222 dose. All receptors come from an adult who received the AZD1222 COVID-19 vaccine.

The rearrangement uses TRBV24-1 and TRBJ2-1, with 8 positions matching TRBD1. This CDR3 is 12 amino acids long. The V gene end was trimmed by 9 bases and the J gene end by 9 bases; junction bases not matched to a gene: 6. CDR1 and CDR2 (germline): KGHDR, SFDVKD. The CDR3 loop reads CATSRGQGEQFF. CDR3 nucleotide sequence: TGTGCCACCTCCAGGGGGCAAGGTGAGCAGTTCTTC.

This clone was recorded once. The chain links TRBV7-9 to TRBJ2-1; 8 nucleotides line up with TRBD2. Germline CDR1 reads SEHNR; CDR2 reads FQNEAQ (reference sequence). With 8 bases clipped from V and 5 bases from J, the junction kept 5 bases outside the gene matches. CDR3 length equals 13 residues. The CDR3 sequence is CASLGLGNNEQFF. CDR3 bases: TGTGCCAGCTTGGGACTAGGGAACAATGAGCAGTTCTTC.

The chain recombines TRBV6-5 with TRBJ2-5; TRBD1 aligns across 7 bases. Germline V gene lookup returns CDR1 MNHEY and CDR2 SVGAGI. Losses at the gene ends were 6 bases for V and 1 base for J; bases not matched to a gene: 2. The CDR3 length is 13 residues. CDR3 sequence (DNA): TGTGCCAGCAGGGGGACAGTCCAAGAGACCCAGTACTTC. Translating it yields CASRGTVQETQYF.

V and J are TRBV28 and TRBJ1-5; D gene uncertain. The V gene's germline CDR1 is MDHEN and CDR2 SYDVKM. This CDR3 has 14 residues. V was shortened by 1 base and J by 4 bases, with 8 bases between the two germline ends. CDR3 DNA: TGTGCCAGCAGTTTATTGGAGGGAAATCAGCCCCAGCATTTT. This codes for CASSLLEGNQPQHF. Variable domain in full (rest from reference TRBV28 and TRBJ1-5): DVKVTQSSRYLVKRTGEKVFLECVQDMDHENMFWYRQDPGLGLRLIYFSYDVKMKEKGDIPEGYSVSREKKERFSLILESASTNQTSMYLCASSLLEGNQPQHFGDGTRLSIL.

This clone was counted between two and nine times. As DNA, the CDR3 is TGTGCCAGCAGCTTTGGCAACATTTCACCCCTCCACTTT. Its protein is CASSFGNISPLHF. The chain has TRBV7-8 and TRBJ1-6; D unresolved. The CDR3 covers 13 residues. Germline CDR1 reads SGHVS; CDR2 reads FQNEAQ. V dropped 3 bases and J dropped 9 bases, with 9 bases sitting between them. The variable domain in full, completed from reference TRBV7-8 and TRBJ1-6, reads GAGVSQSPRYKVAKRGQDVALRCDPISGHVSLFWYQQALGQGPEFLTYFQNEAQLDKSGLPSDRFFAERPEGSVSTLKIQRTQQEDSAVYLCASSFGNISPLHFGNGTRLTVT.

The DNA of the CDR3 is TGTGCCAGCAGTGGCCCGGATGACAGGGCCTATGGCTACACCTTC. Protein: CASSGPDDRAYGYTF. V is TRBV2 and J is TRBJ1-2, with TRBD1 matching 7 bases. This CDR3 spans 15 amino acids. Germline V gene sequence: CDR1 SNHLY, CDR2 FYNNEI. With V trimmed by 4 bases and J by 4 bases, 9 bases remained unmatched.

The chain uses TRBV28 and TRBJ2-7; maybe TRBD2 (5 bases). V lost 2 bases and J lost 6, with 8 bases in between. The CDR3 consists of 12 residues. CDR1 is MDHEN and CDR2 is SYDVKM in the germline V gene. The CDR3 DNA is TGTGCCAGCAGTTTAAACGGGGTCGAGCAGTACGTC. Translation: CASSLNGVEQYV.

The genes are TRBV27 and TRBJ1-5; D ambiguous. Trimming shortened V by 7 bases and J by 0 bases, and 19 bases separated the two germline ends. The germline V gene has CDR1 MNHEY and CDR2 SMNVEV (reference sequence). There are 17 residues in the CDR3. The CDR3 loop reads CASTKIEKLYSNQPQHF. In DNA, the CDR3 is TGTGCCAGCACCAAAATAGAGAAACTTTATAGCAATCAGCCCCAGCATTTT.

This chain links TRBV5-1 with TRBJ1-5, with D possibly TRBD1 on 5 matching bases. Germline CDR1 SGHRS, CDR2 YFSETQ. This CDR3 is built from 13 residues. V dropped 2 bases and J dropped 6 bases, with 9 bases sitting between them. The CDR3 bases are TGCGCCAGCAGCTTTGATGGGGGTCAGCCCCAGCATTTT. This translates into CASSFDGGQPQHF.

The V and J genes are TRBV5-5 and TRBJ1-1; D gene ambiguous. Trimming removed 0 bases from V and 7 bases from J, with 10 bases in between. This CDR3 contains 13 residues. Germline CDR1 SGHKS, CDR2 YYEKEE (reference sequence). The CDR3 reads CASSLAIAGEAFF. For the CDR3, the DNA is TGTGCCAGCAGCTTGGCGATTGCAGGTGAAGCTTTCTTT.

The chain links TRBV3-1 (or the pseudogene TRBV3-2) to TRBJ2-6; possible D gene TRBD1, 6 bases. Trimming took 3 bases from V and 2 from J, leaving 11 bases between them. There are 16 residues in the CDR3. Germline CDR1 reads LGHDT; CDR2 reads YNNKEL (reference sequence). CDR3 coding DNA: TGTGCCAGCAGCCAGAAACAGGGCGCTGGGGCCAACGTCCTGACTTTC. It codes for CASSQKQGAGANVLTF.

V gene TRBV6-5 combines with J gene TRBJ2-7, with D unclear. This CDR3 region has 12 residues. With 4 bases removed from V and 3 bases from J, the gap between germline ends came to 7 bases. The germline CDR1 and CDR2 sequences are MNHEY and SVGAGI. The CDR3 here is CASSSVGYEQYF. In DNA form, the CDR3 reads TGTGCCAGCAGTTCGGTGGGCTACGAGCAGTACTTC.

The rearrangement uses TRBV10-1 and TRBJ2-1; tentatively, D is TRBD2 (6 bases). The ends were cut back, 3 bases at V and 10 bases at J, with 13 bases in the middle. Germline V lookup: CDR1 WNHNN, CDR2 SYGVQD (reference sequence). This CDR3 spans 13 amino acids. The CDR3 region has the DNA TGCGCCAGCAGTGAAGGAGGGTATGGAGAGCAGTTCTTC. Translation: CASSEGGYGEQFF.

This rearrangement joins TRBV18 to TRBJ2-2; maybe TRBD2 (5 bases). V lost 3 bases and J 5 bases, leaving 16 bases between the germline ends. CDR3 length: 16 residues. Germline loops: CDR1 KGHSH, CDR2 LQKENI. The CDR3 bases are TGTGCCAGCTCACCTCCTGGACTGGGATCAACCGGGGAGCTGTTTTTT. Translating gives CASSPPGLGSTGELFF.

CDR3 protein: CASSLTPAEIRYEQYF. CDR3 sequence (DNA): TGTGCCAGCAGCCTCACCCCAGCGGAAATACGCTACGAGCAGTACTTC. V and J are TRBV3-1 (or the pseudogene TRBV3-2) and TRBJ2-7; weak D call: TRBD2 (5 bases). Trimming removed 4 bases from V and 3 bases from J, with 19 bases in between. The length of the CDR3 is 16 residues. Germline V lookup: CDR1 LGHDT, CDR2 YNNKEL (reference sequence).

This clone was seen just once. The chain carries TRBV28 and TRBJ1-5; the D is unclear. The CDR3 is 15 amino acids. The V gene's germline CDR1 is MDHEN and CDR2 SYDVKM. Trimming took off 7 bases at V and 2 bases at J, with 15 bases between the two ends. Here the CDR3 DNA reads TGTGCCAGCACCGGGGTGGGGTCTGGCAATCAGCCCCAGCATTTT. This gives the protein CASTGVGSGNQPQHF. Using reference TRBV28 and TRBJ1-5 for the parts outside the CDR3, the full variable domain is DVKVTQSSRYLVKRTGEKVFLECVQDMDHENMFWYRQDPGLGLRLIYFSYDVKMKEKGDIPEGYSVSREKKERFSLILESASTNQTSMYLCASTGVGSGNQPQHFGDGTRLSIL.

The V and J genes are TRBV12-3 or TRBV12-4 and TRBJ1-4, with D perhaps matching TRBD1 (5 bases). The CDR3 length is 13 residues. V lost 3 bases and J 8 bases, leaving 10 bases between the germline ends. CDR3 DNA: TGTGCCAGCAGTTTGAGGGGAGGAGAAAAACTGTTTTTT. Translation: CASSLRGGEKLFF.

This clone came up many times. The J gene is TRBJ2-1, the V gene TRBV9; D is possibly TRBD1 (6 bases). V dropped 3 bases and J dropped 7 bases, with 14 bases sitting between them. Germline CDR1 is SGDLS and CDR2 is YYNGEE. The CDR3 totals 14 residues. CDR3 DNA sequence: TGTGCCAGCAGCGAGGGGGTAGGCTTAAATGAGCAGTTCTTC. Its translation is CASSEGVGLNEQFF.

The V gene is TRBV6-2 or TRBV6-3, the J gene TRBJ1-5; the D is unclear. Germline-derived CDR1 and CDR2 are MNHEY and SVGEGT. Trimming removed 0 bases from V and 7 bases from J, with 4 bases in between. This CDR3 spans 12 amino acids. The CDR3 region is CASSYSRQPQHF. In DNA form, the CDR3 reads TGTGCCAGCAGTTACTCGAGACAGCCCCAGCATTTT.

This clone appeared a few times. The genes are TRBV10-1 and TRBJ2-1; no clear D gene. V gave up 0 bases and J gave up 2 bases, with 8 bases separating them. The CDR3 loop spans 15 amino acids. The germline V gene encodes CDR1 WNHNN and CDR2 SYGVQD (reference sequence). CDR3 sequence reads: CASSESEGPYNEQFF. The CDR3 DNA reads as TGCGCCAGCAGTGAGTCAGAAGGGCCCTACAATGAGCAGTTCTTC.